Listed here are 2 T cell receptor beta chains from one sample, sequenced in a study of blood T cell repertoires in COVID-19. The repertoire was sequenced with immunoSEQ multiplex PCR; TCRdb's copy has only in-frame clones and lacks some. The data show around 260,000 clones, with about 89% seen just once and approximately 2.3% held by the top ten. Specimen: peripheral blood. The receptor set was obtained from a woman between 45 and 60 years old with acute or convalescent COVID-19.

The CDR3 here is CANDCSTGANVLTF. The DNA of the CDR3 is TGCGCCAACGATTGCTCTACTGGGGCCAACGTCCTGACTTTC. The rearrangement joins TRBV4-1 to TRBJ2-6; no firm D call. The germline V gene has CDR1 MGHRA and CDR2 YSYEKL. Trimming took off 10 bases at V and 2 bases at J, with 12 bases between the two ends. The CDR3 loop spans 14 amino acids.

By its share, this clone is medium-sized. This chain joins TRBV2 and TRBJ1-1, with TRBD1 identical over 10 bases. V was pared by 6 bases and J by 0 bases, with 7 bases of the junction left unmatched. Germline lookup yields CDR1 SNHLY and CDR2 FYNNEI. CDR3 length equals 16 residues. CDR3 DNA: TGTGCCAGCAGGCCCGGGACAGGGGCCATGAACACTGAAGCTTTCTTT. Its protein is CASRPGTGAMNTEAFF.